Below are 21 T cell receptor beta chains sequenced from a single sample in a study of T-cell memory formation after mild COVID-19. TCRdb reprocessed the 5' RACE reads with MiXCR, giving one entry per CDR3 protein. The sample yields under 300,000 distinct CDR3 sequences, 8% to 10% seen once. The sequenced sample consisted of PBMCs or a T cell subset sorted from them (not recorded which). All receptors derive from a man younger than 35 who had mild COVID-19 (a few samples of this study predate the infection). Cell type and time point are not known.

The V and J genes are TRBV11-3 and TRBJ2-5; D might be TRBD1 or TRBD2, each matching 6 bases. CDR1 is SGHNT and CDR2 is YENEEA in the germline V gene. This CDR3 is 13 amino acids long. Trimming pared 5 bases from V and 5 bases from J, leaving 12 bases between. In DNA, the CDR3 is TGTGCCAGCAGCCAGGGGAGGAGTGAGACCCAGTACTTC. Protein: CASSQGRSETQYF.

This clonotype came up a few times. J is TRBJ2-2 and V is TRBV6-5; D not certain. This CDR3 has 13 residues. V was shortened by 6 bases and J by 1 base, with 6 bases between the two germline ends. Germline V gene lookup returns CDR1 MNHEY and CDR2 SVGAGI. The CDR3 here is CASRLQNTGELFF. The CDR3, as DNA: TGTGCCAGCAGACTACAGAACACCGGGGAGCTGTTTTTT.

CDR3 nucleotide sequence: TGTGCCAGCAGTTCGACGGGGGCCCAGCATTTT. Translating gives CASSSTGAQHF. The V call is TRBV27, the J call TRBJ1-5; D may be TRBD1 (5 bases). Per the germline V gene, CDR1 is MNHEY and CDR2 is SMNVEV (reference sequence). This CDR3 spans 11 amino acids. The V and J ends lost 4 bases and 11 bases respectively, with 9 bases between them.

The CDR3 loop reads CASSVGRGPGTEAFF. CDR3 in DNA: TGTGCCAGCAGTGTGGGGAGGGGGCCGGGCACTGAAGCTTTCTTT. This chain links TRBV2 with TRBJ1-1; 7 bases are shared with TRBD1. The V segment lost 4 bases and the J segment 4 bases; nucleotides outside the gene matches: 9. This CDR3 is 15 amino acids long. From germline, CDR1 is SNHLY and CDR2 FYNNEI.

The CDR3 reads CSARDYSTGELFF. In nucleotides, the CDR3 is TGCAGTGCTAGAGATTATAGCACAGGTGAACTGTTTTTT. V usage is TRBV20-1 and J usage is TRBJ1-4, with D possibly matching TRBD1 (5 bases). V was shortened by 0 bases and J by 12 bases, with 14 bases between the two germline ends. This CDR3 has 13 amino acids. CDR1 is DFQATT, CDR2 SNEGSKA, per germline (reference sequence).

This clonotype was picked up a small number of times. The genes are TRBV4-3 and TRBJ1-1; TRBD1 might be the D (6 bases). CDR3 length: 14 residues. The germline gives CDR1 LGHNA, CDR2 YSLEER. V lost 4 bases, J lost 1 base, and 10 bases lay in between. CDR3 loop: CASSPDSWNTEAFF. CDR3 DNA sequence: TGCGCCAGCAGCCCGGACAGTTGGAACACTGAAGCTTTCTTT.

This clonotype was found a few times. The chain has TRBV6-2 or TRBV6-3 and TRBJ2-7, with TRBD2 matching over 12 bases. The trim removed 2 bases at V and 7 bases at J, leaving 18 bases unmatched. The CDR3 has 19 amino acids. The germline gives CDR1 MNHEY, CDR2 SVGEGT. CDR3 DNA sequence: TGTGCCAGCAGTTACCAACCTCTAGCGGGGGGGCATCCTTCCGGAGAGCAGTACGTC. Protein product: CASSYQPLAGGHPSGEQYV.

The chain is built from TRBV11-2 and TRBJ2-7; the D is unclear. V lost 2 bases and J 6 bases, leaving 14 bases between the germline ends. This CDR3 comprises 14 residues. Looked up from germline, CDR1 is SGHAT and CDR2 is FQNNGV. The DNA for the CDR3 is TGTGCCAGCAGCTTATCCGCTAGGACGGGCGAGCAGTACGTC. It encodes CASSLSARTGEQYV.

This clonotype was observed at least ten times. The V and J genes are TRBV5-1 and TRBJ2-1; 13 bases align to TRBD2. Germline CDR1 SGHRS, CDR2 YFSETQ. The V and J ends lost 5 bases and 3 bases, in that order; junction bases with no gene match: 8. The CDR3 has 17 amino acids. CDR3 DNA: TGCGCCAGCAGTTTGACTAGCGGGGGGTCATTCTACAATGAGCAGTTCTTC. It is translated as CASSLTSGGSFYNEQFF.

The V call is TRBV4-1, the J call TRBJ1-2; D gene ambiguous. The V gene's germline CDR1 is MGHRA and CDR2 YSYEKL. There are 15 residues in the CDR3. Trimming stripped 1 base from V and 4 bases from J, with 13 bases between. The CDR3 sequence: CASSQVLRRSYGYTF. In DNA form, the CDR3 reads TGCGCCAGCAGCCAAGTATTAAGGAGGAGCTATGGCTACACCTTC.

This chain links TRBV7-8 with TRBJ2-7; D remains ambiguous. CDR1 is SGHVS, CDR2 FQNEAQ, per germline. V lost 1 base and J 3 bases, leaving 13 bases between the germline ends. The CDR3 runs 15 residues. CDR3 sequence: CASSLVGIPGYEQYV. Written as DNA, the CDR3 is TGTGCCAGCAGCTTAGTAGGTATCCCCGGCTACGAGCAGTACGTC.

This clonotype was recorded at least ten times. V and J are TRBV5-1 and TRBJ2-2, with 9 bases fitting TRBD1. The V gene's germline CDR1 is SGHRS and CDR2 YFSETQ. The CDR3 runs 14 residues. The V segment lost 1 base and the J segment 6 bases; nucleotides outside the gene matches: 1. CDR3 sequence: CASSLRQGAGELFF. The DNA for the CDR3 is TGCGCCAGCAGCTTGCGACAGGGGGCCGGGGAGCTGTTTTTT.

This sequence joins TRBV18 and TRBJ2-5; D not resolved. Between the trimmed V and J ends, which lost 6 bases and 9 bases, there was a span of 14 bases. Germline CDR1 is KGHSH and CDR2 is LQKENI. This CDR3 comprises 12 residues. Written as DNA, the CDR3 is TGTGCCAGCTCTTCGATCGATGGGTCCCAGTACTTC. Translation gives CASSSIDGSQYF.

Ten or more counts support this clonotype. V and J are TRBV5-4 and TRBJ2-7; perhaps TRBD1 as D (6 bases). V gave up 5 bases and J gave up 1 base, with 16 bases separating them. CDR3 length equals 15 residues. Germline V gives CDR1 SGHNT, CDR2 YYREEE (reference sequence). DNA of the CDR3: TGTGCCAGCAGTCCGGGACATGGATCTTCCTACGAGCAGTACTTC. As protein: CASSPGHGSSYEQYF.

The chain links TRBV28 to TRBJ2-1; 11 nucleotides line up with TRBD2. V was pared by 8 bases and J by 6 bases, with 9 bases of the junction left unmatched. The CDR3 contains 15 residues. CDR1 and CDR2 from the germline V gene are MDHEN and SYDVKM. CDR3 loop: CASLSGTSGPNEQFF. The CDR3 DNA reads as TGTGCCAGCCTTTCCGGGACTAGCGGACCCAATGAGCAGTTCTTC.

The CDR3 coding sequence is TGTGCCAGCAGTTTCGCGGGACGGGGTAGGGAGCAGTACTTC. Residues: CASSFAGRGREQYF. The genes are TRBV12-3 or TRBV12-4 and TRBJ2-7; TRBD2 might be the D (6 bases). Trimming took 3 bases from V and 7 from J, leaving 16 bases between them. The CDR3 has 14 residues.

This clonotype was detected ten times or more. The chain uses TRBV5-1 and TRBJ2-1, with D tentatively TRBD2 (5 bases). Looked up from germline, CDR1 is SGHRS and CDR2 is YFSETQ. Trimming took 1 base from V and 10 from J, leaving 21 bases between them. There are 16 residues in the CDR3. The CDR3 coding sequence is TGCGCCAGCAGCTTGTCGGTGGGCCTCTGGAGCGGAGAGCAGTTCTTC. This translates into CASSLSVGLWSGEQFF.

This clonotype appeared a few times. V gene TRBV20-1 combines with J gene TRBJ2-1, with TRBD2 as a possible D gene (5 bases). Trimming cost V 6 bases and J 3 bases, with 12 bases left between them. Germline CDR1 is DFQATT and CDR2 is SNEGSKA (reference sequence). The CDR3 loop spans 13 amino acids. CDR3 coding DNA: TGCAGTGCAACTCCCCGGGGCTACAATGAGCAGTTCTTC. Encoded protein: CSATPRGYNEQFF.

Many counts were recorded for this clonotype. This rearrangement joins TRBV5-6 to TRBJ1-2, with D possibly being TRBD1 (6 bases). Germline CDR1 is SGHDT and CDR2 is YYEEEE. The CDR3 spans 13 residues. The V gene lost 3 bases and the J gene lost 4 bases, with 10 bases spanning the gap. The CDR3 region has the DNA TGTGCCAGCAGCTCGGACAGTACCTATGGCTACACCTTC. Encoded protein: CASSSDSTYGYTF.

The chain is built from TRBV7-2 and TRBJ2-1; D is possibly TRBD2 (6 bases). CDR1 and CDR2 from the germline V gene are SGHTA and FQGNSA. There are 15 residues in the CDR3. V shed 5 bases and J shed 3 bases, with 14 bases lying between them. Here the CDR3 DNA reads TGTGCCAGCAGCCAGGACTATACAGGCTACAATGAGCAGTTCTTC. The encoded protein is CASSQDYTGYNEQFF. Filled out from reference TRBV7-2 and TRBJ2-1, the complete variable domain reads GAGVSQSPSNKVTEKGKDVELRCDPISGHTALYWYRQSLGQGLEFLIYFQGNSAPDKSGLPSDRFSAERTGGSVSTLTIQRTQQEDSAVYLCASSQDYTGYNEQFFGPGTRLTVL.

This clonotype was seen a handful of times. J is TRBJ2-3 and V is TRBV24-1; D not certain. Trimming left V 1 base short and J 2 bases short, with 3 bases between. The CDR3 sequence is 13 residues long. CDR1 and CDR2 from the germline V gene are KGHDR and SFDVKD. The DNA of the CDR3 is TGTGCCACCAGTGATTTCTTCACAGATACGCAGTATTTT. Translating it yields CATSDFFTDTQYF.